The rows below give T cell receptor beta chains drawn from one sample of a study of shared clonotypes between healthy human individuals. Using immunoSEQ multiplex PCR, the repertoire was profiled, and TCRdb retains in-frame clones only, with some absent. This sample has more than 450,000 clones, with less than 85% found just once. The sample was PBMCs. These receptors were collected from a middle-aged woman in good health. Some clones in this sample may be carry-over from other donors' samples. CDR3s include the opening cysteine and the closing phenylalanine or tryptophan. A D gene is named only where the DNA matches it firmly. Size is omitted from some rows. Given values are once, few, many or a class for expanded clones.

d_call,j_call,v_call,clone_size,cdr3_aa,cdr3_nt
TRBD1,TRBJ1-4,TRBV5-1,.,CASSPSPPGRGQGNEKLFF,TGCGCCAGCAGCCCCTCACCCCCCGGGCGGGGACAGGGTAATGAAAAACTGTTTTTT
TRBD2,TRBJ2-1,TRBV9,many,CASSARGLAGGRSYNEQFF,TGTGCCAGCAGCGCCCGGGGACTAGCGGGAGGGAGGTCCTACAATGAGCAGTTCTTC
TRBD2,TRBJ2-7,TRBV4-1,.,CASSQRLAGSYEQYF,TGCGCCAGCAGCCAGAGACTAGCGGGGTCCTACGAGCAGTACTTC
TRBD1,TRBJ2-7,TRBV11-3,.,CASSTGQGAGEQYF,TGTGCCAGCAGCACCGGACAGGGGGCGGGCGAGCAGTACTTC
.,TRBJ2-2,TRBV7-8,.,CASSHLPGTNTGELFF,TGTGCCAGCAGCCACCTTCCGGGGACGAACACCGGGGAGCTGTTTTTT
.,TRBJ2-1,TRBV7-6,.,CASSLGWGRTPSSYNEQFF,TGTGCCAGCAGCTTAGGTTGGGGCCGCACTCCAAGCTCCTACAATGAGCAGTTCTTC
TRBD1,TRBJ1-2,TRBV5-1,.,CASSSPDRELRGYTF,TGCGCCAGCAGCTCTCCGGACAGGGAACTTCGTGGCTACACCTTC
.,TRBJ1-5,TRBV7-2,.,CASGGDWNQPQHF,TGTGCCAGCGGGGGGGATTGGAATCAGCCCCAGCATTTT
TRBD2,TRBJ2-5,TRBV7-2,.,CASSSRGDQETQYF,TGTGCCAGCAGCTCACGGGGGGACCAAGAGACCCAGTACTTC
.,TRBJ1-5,TRBV2,.,CASSELPGRVGQPQHF,TGTGCCAGCAGTGAACTCCCGGGCAGGGTCGGTCAGCCCCAGCATTTT
.,TRBJ1-5,TRBV19,.,CASGLYSNQPQHF,TGTGCCAGTGGGCTATATAGCAATCAGCCCCAGCATTTT
.,TRBJ1-4,TRBV28,.,CASHTGFEKLFF,TGTGCCAGCCACACAGGGTTTGAAAAACTGTTTTTT
TRBD2,TRBJ2-2,TRBV5-1,once,CASSALAGNTGELFF,TGCGCCAGCAGCGCCCTAGCGGGGAACACCGGGGAGCTGTTTTTT
TRBD2,TRBJ2-1,TRBV5-5,.,CASSLRHTSGRGNEQFF,TGTGCCAGCAGCCTCCGGCACACTAGCGGGAGGGGCAATGAGCAGTTCTTC
TRBD2,TRBJ2-3,TRBV28,.,CASSPGLAGDTQYF,TGTGCCAGCAGCCCGGGACTAGCGGGCGATACGCAGTATTTT
TRBD1,TRBJ1-5,TRBV19,.,CASSIQPRDRLYSNQPQHF,TGTGCCAGTAGTATCCAACCCCGGGACAGGCTTTATAGCAATCAGCCCCAGCATTTT
TRBD1,TRBJ2-7,TRBV4-3,.,CASSQDRQGVYEQYF,TGCGCCAGCAGCCAAGATAGACAGGGGGTCTACGAGCAGTACTTC
.,TRBJ2-7,TRBV27,.,CASSGDSYEQYF,TGTGCCAGCAGTGGGGACTCCTACGAGCAGTACTTC
.,TRBJ2-1,TRBV7-6,.,CASSLWTTGENEQFF,TGTGCCAGCAGCTTATGGACTACCGGGGAGAATGAGCAGTTCTTC
.,TRBJ1-2,TRBV5-1,.,CASSLVTSEGATTF,TGCGCCAGCAGCCTCGTTACCTCGGAAGGGGCAACCACCTTC
TRBD2,TRBJ2-4,TRBV19,.,CASTRLAGGQIAKNIQYF,TGTGCCAGTACAAGACTAGCGGGAGGGCAGATAGCCAAAAACATTCAGTACTTC
.,TRBJ1-3,TRBV10-3,.,CALGGGLSGNTIYF,TGTGCCCTCGGGGGGGGTTTATCTGGAAACACCATATATTTT
TRBD1,TRBJ1-5,TRBV18,.,CASSPQGADSNQPQHF,TGTGCCAGCTCACCACAGGGGGCGGATAGCAATCAGCCCCAGCATTTT
TRBD1,TRBJ2-1,TRBV29-1,.,CSVEGQGGYNEQFF,TGCAGCGTTGAAGGACAGGGTGGTTACAATGAGCAGTTCTTC
TRBD2,TRBJ2-3,TRBV7-2,.,CASSLGRLAADTQYF,TGTGCCAGCAGCTTAGGACGGCTAGCGGCGGATACGCAGTATTTT
TRBD2,TRBJ2-3,TRBV15,.,CATSRLAGVDTQYF,TGTGCCACCAGTCGACTAGCGGGAGTAGATACGCAGTATTTT
.,TRBJ2-1,TRBV7-9,.,CASSLRRDNEQFF,TGTGCCAGCAGCTTAAGAAGAGACAATGAGCAGTTCTTC
.,TRBJ2-5,TRBV7-7,.,CASSPVSASVQETQYF,TGTGCCAGCAGTCCTGTCAGTGCTAGCGTCCAAGAGACCCAGTACTTC